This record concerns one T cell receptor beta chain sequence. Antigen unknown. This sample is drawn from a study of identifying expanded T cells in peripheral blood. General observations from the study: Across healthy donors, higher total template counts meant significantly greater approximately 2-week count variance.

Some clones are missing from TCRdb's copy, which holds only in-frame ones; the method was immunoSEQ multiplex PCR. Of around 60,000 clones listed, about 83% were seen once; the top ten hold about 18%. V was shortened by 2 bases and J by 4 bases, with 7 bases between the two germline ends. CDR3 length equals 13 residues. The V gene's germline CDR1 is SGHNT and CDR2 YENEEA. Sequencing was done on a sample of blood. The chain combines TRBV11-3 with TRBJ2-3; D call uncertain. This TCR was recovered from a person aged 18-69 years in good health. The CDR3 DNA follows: TGTGCCAGCAGCTTATCTCTCTCAGATACGCAGTATTTT. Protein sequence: CASSLSLSDTQYF.